This T cell receptor beta chain was observed in a study of cytomegalovirus exposure and HLA in healthy donors. General study points: Both high specificity and high sensitivity reportedly marked the classifier's diagnosis of cytomegalovirus status. The authors enumerated around 150 TCR beta chains as linked to cytomegalovirus. Equally common other TCR beta chains were less clonally expanded than HLA-associated ones, a later analysis found.

The PCR was carried out with 60 Vbeta primers and 13 Jbeta primers. TCRdb keeps only in-frame clones here, not all; method: immunoSEQ multiplex PCR. The table records 93,000 or so clones, roughly three quarters of them present only once. These donors, healthy bone marrow donors, were studied. Details on this clone: Its antigen remains unknown.

The germline V gene has CDR1 SGHRS and CDR2 YFSETQ. The germline V and J ends were trimmed by 2 bases and 1 base, with 15 bases remaining between them. This CDR3 is built from 16 residues. This TCR was recovered from a man aged 50-60 years in good health and CMV-seropositive. Input material: PBMCs. The V call is TRBV5-1, the J call TRBJ1-1; no firm D call. The CDR3 DNA reads TGCGCCAGCAGCTTAGAGGGATTCAGAGAGAACACTGAAGCTTTCTTT. Amino acids: CASSLEGFRENTEAFF.